This T cell receptor (beta chain) was captured by sequencing in a study of human T cells and chemical hapten exposure. Overall study context: Patch tests of 0.01% DPC on the upper back were read at 6 days.

Broader study findings: Because they had alopecia, donors may respond immunologically unlike healthy people. The study found expanded TCRs formed significantly more large CDR3 similarity clusters than controls.

Noted time point: patch test 2, 6 weeks after DPC sensitization. Described treatment: therapeutic diphenylcyclopropenone sensitization with weekly scalp DPC. Individual cDNA molecules in this library carried unique molecular identifiers. TCRdb processed the RACE reads anew with MiXCR; each CDR3 protein has one entry. The repertoire holds 350,000 to 400,000 distinct CDR3 sequences, with around 6% as singletons. This clonotype was counted many times. Antigen unknown. Source: whole blood, taken in connection with sensitization to the hapten diphenylcyclopropenone (DPC). The receptor was isolated from a woman aged 18 to 35 with alopecia areata. Some clones in this sample may be carry-over from other donors' samples.

DNA of the CDR3: TGTGCCAGCAGCCAGTCGGGCAGTGCAGATACGCAGTATTTT. Amino acids: CASSQSGSADTQYF. The chain has TRBV7-2 and TRBJ2-3; D is unresolved. This CDR3 has 14 amino acids. Germline lookup yields CDR1 SGHTA and CDR2 FQGNSA. V lost 5 bases to trimming and J lost 4 bases, with 13 bases between them.